The rows below give T cell receptor beta chains drawn from one sample of a study of spatial heterogeneity in lung cancer. MiXCR, applied by TCRdb to the 5' RACE reads, yields one record per CDR3 protein. Here the sample spans about 70,000 distinct CDR3 sequences, over 7% being singletons. The sequencing here drew on PBMCs, taken at follow-up. The origin of the receptors is a female donor with early-stage non-small cell lung cancer. Both conserved end residues are part of each CDR3. D genes are given only for firm matches. Some rows have no size entry. The others give once, few or many, or a class for an expanded clone.

D gene	clone size	V gene	J gene	CDR3 DNA	CDR3 protein
TRBD1	many	TRBV20-1	TRBJ2-4	TGCAGTGCTAGAGTTCAGCCGGGACAGGGCAATCAGTACTTC	CSARVQPGQGNQYF
.	many	TRBV21-1	TRBJ1-5	TGTGCCAGCAGCATCGGGGAGAGACAGATCAATCAGCCCCAGCATTTT	CASSIGERQINQPQHF
.	once	TRBV12-3/TRBV12-4	TRBJ1-5	TGTGCCAGCACCCTTACAGGGACTCAGCTCCAGCATTTT	CASTLTGTQLQHF
TRBD1	many	TRBV28	TRBJ1-5	TGTGCCAGCAGTTTAACACCGACAGGGAATCAGCCCCAGCATTTT	CASSLTPTGNQPQHF
.	.	TRBV6-2/TRBV6-3	TRBJ1-2	TGTGCCAGCAGTCGGGGAGGCCGAGACGGCTACACCTTC	CASSRGGRDGYTF
.	many	TRBV19	TRBJ1-1	TGTGCCAGTAGTTGGGTGACTGAAGCTTTCTTT	CASSWVTEAFF
.	many	TRBV28	TRBJ2-2	TGTGCCAGCGGCACCGGGGAGCTGTTTTTT	CASGTGELFF
TRBD2	many	TRBV19	TRBJ2-1	TGTGCCAGTACCGAACTAGCGGGAGGGCCTAATGAGCAGTTCTTC	CASTELAGGPNEQFF
.	many	TRBV10-3	TRBJ1-4	TGTGCCACCGGCCGGAATGAAAAACTGTTTTTT	CATGRNEKLFF
.	few	TRBV10-3	TRBJ1-1	TGTGCCATCAAGACGACCGGGGTTAGGTCTGAAGCTTTCTTT	CAIKTTGVRSEAFF
TRBD2	few	TRBV5-1	TRBJ2-1	TGCGCCAGCAGCTTGGGGACTAGCGGTTCGTTCTTC	CASSLGTSGSFF
.	many	TRBV4-2	TRBJ2-1	TGTGCCAGCAGCCAAGGGACCTCCAGCTCCTACAATGAGCAGTTCTTC	CASSQGTSSSYNEQFF
.	.	TRBV20-1	TRBJ1-1	TGCAGTGCTAGTCCCCCCGGGGGGAACACTGAAGCTTTCTTT	CSASPPGGNTEAFF
.	few	TRBV27	TRBJ2-7	TGTGCCAGCAGTTTAACCTCCGTAAGGGAGCAGTACTTC	CASSLTSVREQYF
.	many	TRBV12-3/TRBV12-4	TRBJ2-1	TGTGCCAGCAGTTTGGGCCCCCAGAGCTCCTACAATGAGCAGTTCTTC	CASSLGPQSSYNEQFF
TRBD2	many	TRBV4-1	TRBJ2-5	TGCGCCAGCAGCCTTTTTAGCGGGAGAGGGGCGAGAGAGACCCAGTACTTC	CASSLFSGRGARETQYF
TRBD1	many	TRBV5-6	TRBJ1-5	TGTGCCAGCAGTTCGGACAGGCTGAATCAGCCCCAGCATTTT	CASSSDRLNQPQHF
.	few	TRBV12-3/TRBV12-4	TRBJ1-2	TGTGCCAGCAGTAAACACCCGTCCAACTATGGCTACACCTTC	CASSKHPSNYGYTF
TRBD1	many	TRBV2	TRBJ2-2	TGTGCCAGCAGGGACAGGGAAACCGGGGAGCTGTTTTTT	CASRDRETGELFF
TRBD1	many	TRBV6-1	TRBJ1-1	TGTGCCAGCAACACACAGGGGTATGGTGAAGCTTTCTTT	CASNTQGYGEAFF
.	many	TRBV5-1	TRBJ2-3	TGCGCCAGCAGCGTCGGCACAACAGGGACAGATACGCAGTATTTT	CASSVGTTGTDTQYF
.	many	TRBV7-8	TRBJ2-5	TGTGCCAGCAGCTTAAACGGCAGGGGAGTAGGAGAGACCCAGTACTTC	CASSLNGRGVGETQYF
.	few	TRBV7-3	TRBJ2-3	TGTGCCAGCAGCTTACAAGGGGGCGCGGAGGGAGATACGCAGTATTTT	CASSLQGGAEGDTQYF
.	many	TRBV20-1	TRBJ2-5	TGCAGTGCCTCATGGGGGAGCGAGACCCAGTACTTC	CSASWGSETQYF